This TCR beta chain was retrieved from a study of Ad26.COV2.S vaccination and SARS-CoV-2 variants. Findings of the study overall: Spike-specific TCR breadth ran higher among vaccine recipients than placebo recipients. From the TCR breadth and depth analyses, total T cell responses may have been underestimated.

Concerning this clone itself: Its antigen is not known.

CDR1 and CDR2 (germline): SGHRS, YFSETQ. Trimming cost V 0 bases and J 7 bases, with 15 bases left between them. The CDR3 sequence is 15 residues long. This table comes from immunoSEQ multiplex PCR, and its TCRdb copy is limited to in-frame clones, with some not included. The repertoire includes 150,000 to 200,000 clones, 87% of them detected once, and 5% to 7% sits in the top ten. Material: peripheral blood, obtained after recovery from COVID-19. The TCR comes from a human donor who had recovered from COVID-19. This chain joins TRBV5-1 and TRBJ2-3; tentatively, D is TRBD1 (5 bases). The CDR3 spells CASSLDYDRSYTQYF. CDR3 nucleotides: TGCGCCAGCAGCTTGGACTACGACAGATCATATACGCAGTATTTT.